One sample yielded the 10 T cell receptor beta chains listed below, sequenced in a study of blood T cell repertoires in COVID-19. Clones were sequenced by immunoSEQ multiplex PCR, and TCRdb holds only the in-frame ones, with some missing. The data hold approximately 61,000 clones, with around 85% observed a single time. Input material: peripheral blood. The receptors were gathered from an older woman with acute or convalescent COVID-19.

This sequence joins TRBV14 and TRBJ1-3; D call uncertain. CDR1 is SGHDN, CDR2 FVKESK, per germline. Trimming took off 1 base at V and 4 bases at J, with 11 bases between the two ends. CDR3 length: 15 amino acids. The chain's CDR3 is CASSQVKGAGNTIYF. CDR3 in DNA: TGTGCCAGCAGCCAAGTGAAGGGAGCGGGAAACACCATATATTTT.

The chain is built from TRBV7-2 and TRBJ2-1; 10 bases match TRBD1. The V and J ends lost 5 bases and 3 bases, in that order; junction bases with no gene match: 4. This CDR3 has 15 amino acids. Germline loops: CDR1 SGHTA, CDR2 FQGNSA. The CDR3 DNA reads as TGTGCCAGCAGCCGGGACAGGGGAGGCTACAATGAGCAGTTCTTC. Encoded protein: CASSRDRGGYNEQFF.

The chain combines TRBV7-9 with TRBJ1-4, with 9 bases identical to TRBD1. After removal of 8 bases from V and 5 bases from J, the junction contained 9 bases not matched to a gene. This CDR3 region has 15 residues. Per germline, CDR1 SEHNR and CDR2 FQNEAQ (reference sequence). The CDR3 coding sequence is TGTGCCAGCTCCCGGACAGGGGTCCTAAATGAAAAACTGTTTTTT. Encoded protein: CASSRTGVLNEKLFF. Full variable domain (rest looked up from reference TRBV7-9 and TRBJ1-4): DTGVSQNPRHKITKRGQNVTFRCDPISEHNRLYWYRQTLGQGPEFLTYFQNEAQLEKSRLLSDRFSAERPKGSFSTLEIQRTEQGDSAMYLCASSRTGVLNEKLFFGSGTQLSVL.

This chain links TRBV18 with TRBJ2-7; 7 positions agree with TRBD2. J was trimmed by 0 bases and V by 3 bases; bases with no gene match: 8. Per germline, CDR1 KGHSH and CDR2 LQKENI. The length of the CDR3 is 16 residues. In DNA, the CDR3 is TGTGCCAGCTCACCCTTCCCGGGGGGAAGCTCCTACGAGCAGTACTTC. It specifies CASSPFPGGSSYEQYF. Filled out from reference TRBV18 and TRBJ2-7, the complete variable domain reads NAGVMQNPRHLVRRRGQEARLRCSPMKGHSHVYWYRQLPEEGLKFMVYLQKENIIDESGMPKERFSAEFPKEGPSILRIQQVVRGDSAAYFCASSPFPGGSSYEQYFGPGTRLTVT.

This chain uses TRBV7-2 with TRBJ2-5; TRBD1 aligns across 8 bases. Germline V gene lookup returns CDR1 SGHTA and CDR2 FQGNSA. The V and J ends lost 5 bases and 1 base, in that order; junction bases with no gene match: 3. CDR3 length: 14 amino acids. DNA for the CDR3: TGTGCCAGCAGCCTCGGGACAGGCCAAGAGACCCAGTACTTC. It encodes CASSLGTGQETQYF.

The chain joins TRBV5-1 to TRBJ2-2; no clear D. Germline V gene data show CDR1 as SGHRS and CDR2 as YFSETQ. The CDR3 is made up of 13 amino acids. The V end lost 9 bases, the J end lost 4 bases, and 13 bases lay between the germline ends. The CDR3 protein is CATRTTPTGELFF. The CDR3 nucleotides are TGCGCCACAAGAACAACCCCCACCGGGGAGCTGTTTTTT.

V usage is TRBV24-1 and J usage is TRBJ1-2; unclear D gene. Looked up from germline, CDR1 is KGHDR and CDR2 is SFDVKD. CDR3 length: 13 residues. The V gene lost 4 bases and the J gene lost 3 bases, with 8 bases spanning the gap. In DNA form, the CDR3 reads TGTGCCACCAGTGACCCGTCGTACTATGGCTACACCTTC. Translation gives CATSDPSYYGYTF.

The chain has TRBV14 and TRBJ2-3; possible D gene TRBD2, 6 bases. From germline, CDR1 is SGHDN and CDR2 FVKESK. Trimming removed 3 bases from V and 6 bases from J, with 10 bases in between. This CDR3 region has 13 residues. DNA of the CDR3: TGTGCCAGCAGCCAGGGGACTCGGGATACGCAGTATTTT. This translates into CASSQGTRDTQYF.

The chain is built from TRBV6-1 and TRBJ2-7; 11 nucleotides align to TRBD1. V lost 4 bases to trimming and J lost 3 bases; unmatched junction nucleotides: 8. There are 16 residues in the CDR3. CDR1 and CDR2 (germline): MNHNS, SASEGT. The CDR3 is CASSGTGTGGDYEQYF. CDR3 nucleotides: TGTGCCAGCAGTGGTACGGGGACAGGGGGGGACTACGAGCAGTACTTC.

This chain links TRBV7-2 with TRBJ1-1; TRBD1 is a possible D gene (5 bases). The V gene's germline CDR1 is SGHTA and CDR2 FQGNSA. V was pared by 4 bases and J by 3 bases, with 12 bases between. The CDR3 loop spans 14 amino acids. In DNA form, the CDR3 reads TGTGCCAGCAGCTATTCAGGGAGGGACACTGAAGCTTTCTTT. Translating it yields CASSYSGRDTEAFF. The variable domain in full, with the rest retrieved from reference TRBV7-2 and TRBJ1-1, is GAGVSQSPSNKVTEKGKDVELRCDPISGHTALYWYRQSLGQGLEFLIYFQGNSAPDKSGLPSDRFSAERTGGSVSTLTIQRTQQEDSAVYLCASSYSGRDTEAFFGQGTRLTVV.